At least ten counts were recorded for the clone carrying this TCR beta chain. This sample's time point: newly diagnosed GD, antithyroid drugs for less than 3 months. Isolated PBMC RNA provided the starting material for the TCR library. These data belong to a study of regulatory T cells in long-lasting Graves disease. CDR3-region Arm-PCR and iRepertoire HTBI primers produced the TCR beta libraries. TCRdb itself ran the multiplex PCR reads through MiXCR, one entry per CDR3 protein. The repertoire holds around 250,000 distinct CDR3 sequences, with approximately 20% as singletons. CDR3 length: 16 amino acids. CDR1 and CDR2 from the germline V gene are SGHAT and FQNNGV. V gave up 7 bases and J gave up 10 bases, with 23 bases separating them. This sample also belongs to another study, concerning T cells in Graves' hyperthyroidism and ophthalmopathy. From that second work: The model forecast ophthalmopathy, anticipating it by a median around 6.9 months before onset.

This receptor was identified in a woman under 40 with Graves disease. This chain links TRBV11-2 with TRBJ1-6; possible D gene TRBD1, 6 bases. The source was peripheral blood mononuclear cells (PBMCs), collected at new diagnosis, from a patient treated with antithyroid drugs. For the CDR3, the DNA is TGTGCCAGCAACCACCTGAAGACAGGTCCCAGGTCACCCCTCCACTTT. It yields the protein CASNHLKTGPRSPLHF.